What follows describes a single T cell receptor (beta chain). Clones were sequenced by immunoSEQ multiplex PCR, and TCRdb holds only the in-frame ones, with some missing. The table shows more than 300,000 clones, with around 87% occurring only once. These data are taken from a study of blood T cell repertoires in COVID-19. Germline loops: CDR1 MNHEY, CDR2 SVGAGI. Between the trimmed V and J ends, which lost 10 bases and 0 bases, there was a span of 7 bases. This CDR3 has 13 amino acids. J is TRBJ2-6 and V is TRBV6-5; D possibly corresponds to TRBD1 (5 bases). Sequencing was carried out using PBMCs or T cells enriched from blood (not recorded which). The receptor's source is a man aged 35 to 55 in a cohort exposed to, infected with or recovered from COVID-19 (not recorded which). DNA for the CDR3: TGTGCCACAGGGAACTCTGGGGCCAACGTCCTGACTTTC. Amino acids: CATGNSGANVLTF.